The TCR beta chain under discussion was sequenced for a study of shared T cell receptors in the human thymus. The V and J ends lost 3 bases and 8 bases, in that order; junction bases with no gene match: 7. Germline V gene data show CDR1 as LGHNA and CDR2 as YSLEER. The CDR3 contains 16 residues. This clone has only a few counts. TCRdb's table, derived via immunoSEQ multiplex PCR, lists solely in-frame clones and lacks some. The table lists roughly 560,000 clones, approximately 80% of them singletons. These data were likewise used in another study, on human thymus T cells.

The receptor was derived from a boy under two years old with a congenital heart defect. The sequenced sample consisted of thymocytes. V is TRBV4-3 and J is TRBJ2-1, with 13 bases lining up with TRBD2. CDR3 in DNA: TGCGCCAGCAGCCATGGACTAGCGGGAGTTGACGATGAGCAGTTCTTC. Amino acids: CASSHGLAGVDDEQFF.